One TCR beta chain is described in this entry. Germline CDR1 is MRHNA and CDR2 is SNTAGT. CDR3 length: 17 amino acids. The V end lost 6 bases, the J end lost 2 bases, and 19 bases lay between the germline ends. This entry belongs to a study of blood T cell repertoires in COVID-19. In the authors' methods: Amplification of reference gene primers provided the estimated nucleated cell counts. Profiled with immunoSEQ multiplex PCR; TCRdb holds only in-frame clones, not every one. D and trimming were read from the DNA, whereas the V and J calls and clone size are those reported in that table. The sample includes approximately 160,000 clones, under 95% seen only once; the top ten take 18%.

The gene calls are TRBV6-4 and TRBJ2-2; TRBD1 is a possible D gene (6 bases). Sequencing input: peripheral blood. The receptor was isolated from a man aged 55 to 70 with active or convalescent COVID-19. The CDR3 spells CASRSDSRLSNTGELFF. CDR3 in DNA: TGTGCCAGCAGGTCGGACAGTCGATTATCCAACACCGGGGAGCTGTTTTTT.